This T cell receptor (beta chain) is drawn from a study of blood T cell repertoires in COVID-19. Turning to the study itself: Material from acute and convalescent COVID-19 was sourced from the United States, Italy and Spain.

The table came from immunoSEQ multiplex PCR; TCRdb's copy has only in-frame clones and leaves some out. The table shows fewer than 650,000 clones, with about 89% occurring only once. Germline-derived CDR1 and CDR2 are KGHDR and SFDVKD. The CDR3 consists of 15 residues. With 9 bases removed from V and 2 bases from J, the gap between germline ends came to 15 bases. This clonotype was obtained from a woman aged 45 to 65 with COVID-19, enrolled during active disease. The sequenced sample was peripheral blood. The chain combines TRBV24-1 with TRBJ2-2; possibly TRBD2 for D (6 bases). This chain's CDR3 is CATSKPGGNTGELFF. The CDR3 DNA reads as TGTGCCACCTCAAAGCCCGGGGGAAACACCGGGGAGCTGTTTTTT.